The present T cell receptor beta chain was sequenced within a study of T cell repertoires in cytomegalovirus infection. Looking at the study overall: Indications came from public TCR beta signatures; they pointed to CMV infection and to a matching HLA type.

TCRdb reprocessed the reads with MiXCR, giving one entry per CDR3 protein. The top ten hold roughly 29% of the sample, which has around 100,000 distinct CDR3 sequences, around 10% seen once. Germline assignment: CDR1 SGHTA and CDR2 FQGNSA. Trimming stripped 5 bases from V and 7 bases from J, with 21 bases between. The CDR3 totals 16 residues. Study-level findings and limits: Clonotype analysis showed dominance of the ex vivo response by HLA-C-restricted CMV-specific TCR beta clonotypes. Cumulated frequencies of public TCR beta families served to identify carriers of CMV plus the relevant HLA.

With respect to this clonotype: Its antigen remains unknown.

The origin of this receptor is a human donor in good health (CMV status not recorded). Some clones in this sample may be carry-over from other donors' samples. Sequences were obtained from PBMCs, sequenced either directly or after in vitro stimulation (not recorded which). The chain combines TRBV7-2 with TRBJ2-1, with a tentative D call TRBD2 (8 bases). CDR3 nucleotide sequence: TGTGCCAGCAGCCGATTCCAGGGGGGACTAGGGAATGAGCAGTTCTTC. It codes for CASSRFQGGLGNEQFF. The full variable domain, rest sourced from reference TRBV7-2 and TRBJ2-1, is GAGVSQSPSNKVTEKGKDVELRCDPISGHTALYWYRQSLGQGLEFLIYFQGNSAPDKSGLPSDRFSAERTGGSVSTLTIQRTQQEDSAVYLCASSRFQGGLGNEQFFGPGTRLTVL.